One sample yielded the 6 T cell receptor beta chains listed below, sequenced in a study of technical replicates of blood from a handful of donors. Measured with immunoSEQ multiplex PCR; TCRdb has only the in-frame clones, and not every one. The repertoire holds approximately 100,000 clones, with nearly 96% as singletons. The specimen sequenced was T cells isolated from PBMCs. These receptors were obtained from a human donor in good health.

The chain has TRBV30 and TRBJ2-4; D is unclear. The CDR3 runs 14 residues. Per the germline V gene, CDR1 is GTSNPN and CDR2 is SVGIG (reference sequence). The V and J ends lost 0 bases and 7 bases respectively, with 13 bases between them. The CDR3 loop reads CAWSVLAPNNIQYF. The CDR3 DNA is TGTGCCTGGAGTGTATTAGCCCCGAACAACATTCAGTACTTC.

This chain links TRBV14 with TRBJ1-3; D is uncertain. This CDR3 is built from 12 residues. V was cut by 3 bases and J by 4 bases, with 4 bases left in between. The germline gives CDR1 SGHDN, CDR2 FVKESK. The CDR3 DNA is TGTGCCAGCAGCCAGCGCGGAAACACCATATATTTT. Its protein is CASSQRGNTIYF. Together with reference TRBV14 and TRBJ1-3, the CDR3 gives the full variable domain: EAGVTQFPSHSVIEKGQTVTLRCDPISGHDNLYWYRRVMGKEIKFLLHFVKESKQDESGMPNNRFLAERTGGTYSTLKVQPAELEDSGVYFCASSQRGNTIYFGEGSWLTVV.

The chain carries TRBV10-1 and TRBJ2-2, with a tentative D call TRBD1 (6 bases). This CDR3 has 15 amino acids. CDR1 is WNHNN, CDR2 SYGVQD, per germline (reference sequence). V gave up 3 bases and J gave up 9 bases, with 17 bases separating them. The CDR3 here is CASSDDRTELRELFF. DNA of the CDR3: TGCGCCAGCAGTGATGACAGGACCGAACTCCGGGAGCTGTTTTTT.

The chain combines TRBV11-2 with TRBJ2-2; 9 nucleotides match TRBD2. Germline CDR1 is SGHAT and CDR2 is FQNNGV. The V gene end was trimmed by 5 bases and the J gene end by 7 bases; junction bases not matched to a gene: 11. This CDR3 is built from 16 residues. The CDR3 here is CASSSRAGGDDGELFF. DNA for the CDR3: TGTGCCAGCAGCAGTAGGGCGGGGGGGGACGACGGGGAGCTGTTTTTT.

Here the CDR3 DNA reads TGTGCCAGCAGCGACGGGACAGCCTACGAGCAGTACTTC. Translation: CASSDGTAYEQYF. V is TRBV5-4 and J is TRBJ2-7; the match to TRBD1 covers 7 bases. V trimming: 4 bases; J trimming: 2 bases; junction bases outside the gene matches: 3. The germline V gene has CDR1 SGHNT and CDR2 YYREEE (reference sequence). This CDR3 has 13 amino acids.

The chain carries TRBV6-5 and TRBJ2-1; 8 nucleotides match TRBD1. Germline V gene lookup returns CDR1 MNHEY and CDR2 SVGAGI. Trimming cost V 8 bases and J 6 bases; bases outside gene matches: 6. The CDR3 sequence is 13 residues long. DNA for the CDR3: TGTGCCAGCGGATTCACAGGGGGCAATGAGCAGTTCTTC. It specifies CASGFTGGNEQFF.